The clone carrying this T cell receptor beta chain was seen a handful of times. What it binds is unknown. The data stem from a study of CD8 T cells in ankylosing spondylitis. Study-wide points: Among TCR beta sequences, a motif of under ten highly homologous variants appeared characteristic of ankylosing spondylitis blood.

Germline CDR1 is SGHVS and CDR2 is FQNEAQ. Unmatched junction bases numbered 6, after V lost 5 bases and J lost 4 bases. The CDR3 is 15 amino acids. TCRdb re-derived calls from the 5' RACE reads in MiXCR, one entry per CDR3 protein. The repertoire holds approximately 500,000 distinct CDR3 sequences, with roughly 13% as singletons. The rearrangement uses TRBV7-8 and TRBJ2-1; 9 bases map to TRBD2. The receptor was isolated from a male donor with ankylosing spondylitis. Material: blood, either unsorted or a sorted T cell fraction (not recorded which). CDR3 loop: CASSPVAGAYNEQFF. The CDR3 DNA reads as TGTGCCAGCAGCCCCGTAGCGGGAGCTTACAATGAGCAGTTCTTC.